This T cell receptor (beta chain) was recovered during a study of blood T cell repertoires in COVID-19. Study details: From the United States, Italy and Spain came samples of acute and convalescent COVID-19.

Using immunoSEQ multiplex PCR, the repertoire was profiled, and TCRdb retains in-frame clones only, with some absent. The top ten hold about 4% of the sample, which has approximately 170,000 clones, approximately 82% seen once. Trimming shortened V by 1 base and J by 6 bases, and 10 bases separated the two germline ends. This CDR3 spans 15 amino acids. CDR1 is SGHTA, CDR2 FQGTGA, per germline. The genes are TRBV7-3 and TRBJ1-6; D may be TRBD1 (5 bases). Material for sequencing was PBMCs or T cells enriched from blood (not recorded which). The source of this sequence is a woman between 50 and 59 years old in a cohort exposed to, infected with or recovered from COVID-19 (not recorded which). CDR3 coding DNA: TGTGCCAGCAGCTTAAATGGGGCGGTTAATTCACCCCTCCACTTT. Amino acid sequence: CASSLNGAVNSPLHF.